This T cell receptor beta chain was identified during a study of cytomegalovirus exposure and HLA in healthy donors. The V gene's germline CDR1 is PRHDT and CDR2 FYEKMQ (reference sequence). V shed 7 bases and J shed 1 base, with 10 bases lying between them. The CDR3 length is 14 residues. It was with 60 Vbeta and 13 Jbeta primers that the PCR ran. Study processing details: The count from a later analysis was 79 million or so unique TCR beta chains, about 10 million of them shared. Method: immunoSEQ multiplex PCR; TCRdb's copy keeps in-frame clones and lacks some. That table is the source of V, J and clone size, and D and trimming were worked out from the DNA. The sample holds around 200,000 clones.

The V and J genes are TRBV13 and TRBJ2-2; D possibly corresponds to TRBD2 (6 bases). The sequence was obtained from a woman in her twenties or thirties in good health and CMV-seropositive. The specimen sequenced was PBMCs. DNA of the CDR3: TGTGCCAGCAAAGGGAGGAGGAACACCGGGGAGCTGTTTTTT. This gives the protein CASKGRRNTGELFF.